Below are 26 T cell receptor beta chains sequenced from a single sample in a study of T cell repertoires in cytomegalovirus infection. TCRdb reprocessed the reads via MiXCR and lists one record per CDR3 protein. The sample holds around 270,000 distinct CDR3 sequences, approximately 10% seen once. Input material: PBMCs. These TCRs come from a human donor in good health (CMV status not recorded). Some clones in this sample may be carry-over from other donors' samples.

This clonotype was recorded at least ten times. The CDR3, as DNA: TGTGCCAGCAGCTTAAACCCTGGCCCGACGGGTGAGCAGTACTTC. Translation gives CASSLNPGPTGEQYF. V and J are TRBV7-2 and TRBJ2-7, with D unclear. Germline V lookup: CDR1 SGHTA, CDR2 FQGNSA. CDR3 length: 15 residues. V lost 2 bases, J lost 7 bases, and 18 bases lay in between.

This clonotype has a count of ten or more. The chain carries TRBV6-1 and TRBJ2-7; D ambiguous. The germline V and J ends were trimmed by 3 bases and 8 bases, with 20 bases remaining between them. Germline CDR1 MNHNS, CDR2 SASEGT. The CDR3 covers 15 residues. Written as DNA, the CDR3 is TGTGCCAGCAGTGATTTTGGAGCCCCATACGACCAGCAGTACTTC. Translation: CASSDFGAPYDQQYF.

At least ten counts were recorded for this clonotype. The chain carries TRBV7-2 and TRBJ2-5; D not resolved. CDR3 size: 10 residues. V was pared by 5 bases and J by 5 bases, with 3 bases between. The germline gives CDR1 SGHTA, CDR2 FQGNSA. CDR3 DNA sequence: TGTGCCAGCAGCCATGAGACCCAGTACTTC. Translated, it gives CASSHETQYF. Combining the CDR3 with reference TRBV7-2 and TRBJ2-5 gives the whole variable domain GAGVSQSPSNKVTEKGKDVELRCDPISGHTALYWYRQSLGQGLEFLIYFQGNSAPDKSGLPSDRFSAERTGGSVSTLTIQRTQQEDSAVYLCASSHETQYFGPGTRLLVL.

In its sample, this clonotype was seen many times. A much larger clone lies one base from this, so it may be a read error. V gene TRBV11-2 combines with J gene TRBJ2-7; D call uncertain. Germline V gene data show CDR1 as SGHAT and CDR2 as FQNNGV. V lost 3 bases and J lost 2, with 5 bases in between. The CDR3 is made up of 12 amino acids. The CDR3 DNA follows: TGTGCCAGCAGCTTCGGTACCTACGAGCAGTACTTC. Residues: CASSFGTYEQYF.

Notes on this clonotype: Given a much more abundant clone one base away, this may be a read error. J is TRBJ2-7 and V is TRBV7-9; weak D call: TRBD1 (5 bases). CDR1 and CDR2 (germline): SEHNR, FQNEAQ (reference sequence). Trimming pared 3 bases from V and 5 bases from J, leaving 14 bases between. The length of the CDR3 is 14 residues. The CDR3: CASSFPARGDEQYF. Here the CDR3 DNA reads TGTGCCAGCAGCTTCCCGGCAAGGGGCGACGAGCAGTACTTC.

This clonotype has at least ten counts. The CDR3 DNA reads as TGTGCCAGCAGCTTAATCGCTGGGTCCGCAGATACGCAGTATTTT. This codes for CASSLIAGSADTQYF. The rearrangement links TRBV7-3 to TRBJ2-3, with unresolved D. Germline V CDR1 and CDR2: SGHTA, FQGTGA. V was clipped by 1 base and J by 4 bases, with 12 bases between them. CDR3 length: 15 amino acids.

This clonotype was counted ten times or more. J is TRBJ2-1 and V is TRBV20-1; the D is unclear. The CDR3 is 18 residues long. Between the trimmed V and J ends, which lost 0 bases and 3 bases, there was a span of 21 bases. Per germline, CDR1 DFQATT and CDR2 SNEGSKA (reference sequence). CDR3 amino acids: CSARDLGPSTIDYNEQFF. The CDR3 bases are TGCAGTGCTAGAGATCTTGGCCCGTCCACCATTGACTACAATGAGCAGTTCTTC.

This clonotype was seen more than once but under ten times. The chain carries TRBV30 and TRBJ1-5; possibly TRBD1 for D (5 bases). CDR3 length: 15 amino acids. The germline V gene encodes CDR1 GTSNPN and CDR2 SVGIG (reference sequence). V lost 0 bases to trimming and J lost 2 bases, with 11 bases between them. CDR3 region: CAWSVPQGGNQPQHF. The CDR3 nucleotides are TGTGCCTGGAGTGTACCCCAGGGAGGCAATCAGCCCCAGCATTTT.

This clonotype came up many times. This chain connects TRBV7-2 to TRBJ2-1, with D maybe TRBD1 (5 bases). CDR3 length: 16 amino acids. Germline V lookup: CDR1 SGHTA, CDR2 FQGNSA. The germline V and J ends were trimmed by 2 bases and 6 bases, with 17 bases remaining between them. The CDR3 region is CASSLSRGLQGNEQFF. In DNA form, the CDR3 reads TGTGCCAGCAGCTTATCTAGAGGCCTTCAGGGCAATGAGCAGTTCTTC.

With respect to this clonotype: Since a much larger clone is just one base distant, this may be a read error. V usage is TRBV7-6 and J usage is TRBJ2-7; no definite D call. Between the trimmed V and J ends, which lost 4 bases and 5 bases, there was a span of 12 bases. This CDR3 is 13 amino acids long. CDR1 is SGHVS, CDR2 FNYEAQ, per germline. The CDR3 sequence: CASSSNTVNEQYV. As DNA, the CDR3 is TGTGCCAGCAGCTCCAATACGGTCAACGAGCAGTACGTC.

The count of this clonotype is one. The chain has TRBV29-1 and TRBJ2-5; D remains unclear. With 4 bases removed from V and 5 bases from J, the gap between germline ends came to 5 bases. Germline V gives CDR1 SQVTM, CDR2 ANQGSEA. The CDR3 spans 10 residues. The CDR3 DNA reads TGCAGCGTTGGGGATGAGACCCAGTACTTC. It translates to CSVGDETQYF.

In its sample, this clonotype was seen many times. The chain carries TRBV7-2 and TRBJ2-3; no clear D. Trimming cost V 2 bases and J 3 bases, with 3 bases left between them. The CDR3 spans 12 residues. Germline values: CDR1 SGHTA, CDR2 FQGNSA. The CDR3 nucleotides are TGTGCCAGCAGCTTACTGACAGATACGCAGTATTTT. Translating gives CASSLLTDTQYF.

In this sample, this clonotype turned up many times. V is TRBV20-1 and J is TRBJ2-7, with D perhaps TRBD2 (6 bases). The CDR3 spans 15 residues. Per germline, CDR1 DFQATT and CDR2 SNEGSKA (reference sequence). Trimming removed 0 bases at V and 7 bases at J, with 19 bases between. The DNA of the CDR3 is TGCAGTGCTAGAGATAACGCGGGACCCGTGAGGGAGCAGTACTTC. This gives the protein CSARDNAGPVREQYF.

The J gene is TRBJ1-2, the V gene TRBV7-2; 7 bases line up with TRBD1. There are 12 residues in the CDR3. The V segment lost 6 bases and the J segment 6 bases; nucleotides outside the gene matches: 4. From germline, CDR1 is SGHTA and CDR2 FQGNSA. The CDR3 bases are TGTGCCAGCAGGGGGACAGTTGATGGCTACACCTTC. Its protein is CASRGTVDGYTF.

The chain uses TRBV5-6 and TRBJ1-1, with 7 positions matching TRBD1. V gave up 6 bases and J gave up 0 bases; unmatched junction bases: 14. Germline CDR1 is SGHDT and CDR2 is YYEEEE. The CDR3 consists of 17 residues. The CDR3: CASTPPGGTDMNTEAFF. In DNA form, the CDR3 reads TGTGCCAGCACCCCGCCCGGAGGGACAGACATGAACACTGAAGCTTTCTTT.

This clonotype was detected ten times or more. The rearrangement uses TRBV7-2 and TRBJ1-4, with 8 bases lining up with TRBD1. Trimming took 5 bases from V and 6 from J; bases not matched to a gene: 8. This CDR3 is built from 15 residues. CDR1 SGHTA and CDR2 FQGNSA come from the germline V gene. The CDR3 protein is CASSLAPGGYEKLFF. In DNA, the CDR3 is TGTGCCAGCAGCCTCGCGCCAGGGGGCTATGAAAAACTGTTTTTT.

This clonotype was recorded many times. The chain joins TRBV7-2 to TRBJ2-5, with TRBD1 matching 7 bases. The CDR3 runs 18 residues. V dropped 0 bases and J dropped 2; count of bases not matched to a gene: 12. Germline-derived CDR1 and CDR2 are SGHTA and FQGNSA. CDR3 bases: TGTGCCAGCAGCTTAGCGAGGTCGAACAGGGGAAAACAAGAGACCCAGTACTTC. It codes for CASSLARSNRGKQETQYF.

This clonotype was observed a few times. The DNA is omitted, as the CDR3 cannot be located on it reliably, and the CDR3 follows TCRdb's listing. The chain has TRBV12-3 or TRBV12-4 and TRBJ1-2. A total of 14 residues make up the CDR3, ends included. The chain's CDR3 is CASSSSRSNYGYTF.

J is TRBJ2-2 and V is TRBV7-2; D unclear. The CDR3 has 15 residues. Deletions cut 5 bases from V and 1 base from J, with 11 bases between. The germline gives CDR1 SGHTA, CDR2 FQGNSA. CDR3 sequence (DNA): TGTGCCAGCAGCCCCCCCCGATTGAACACCGGGGAGCTGTTTTTT. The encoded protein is CASSPPRLNTGELFF.

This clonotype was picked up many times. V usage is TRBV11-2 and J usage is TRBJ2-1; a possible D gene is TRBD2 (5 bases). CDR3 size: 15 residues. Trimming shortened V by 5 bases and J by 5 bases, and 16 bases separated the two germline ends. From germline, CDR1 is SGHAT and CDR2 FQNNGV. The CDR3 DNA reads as TGTGCCAGCAGCCCCCTGAGCAGCGGTGACAATGAGCAGTTCTTC. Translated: CASSPLSSGDNEQFF.

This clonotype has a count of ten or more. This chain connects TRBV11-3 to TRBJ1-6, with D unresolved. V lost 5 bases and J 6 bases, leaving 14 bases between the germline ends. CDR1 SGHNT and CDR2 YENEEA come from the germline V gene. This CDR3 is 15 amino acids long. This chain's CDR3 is CASSPTGQFNSPLHF. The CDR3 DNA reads TGTGCCAGCAGCCCAACTGGGCAGTTTAATTCACCCCTCCACTTT.

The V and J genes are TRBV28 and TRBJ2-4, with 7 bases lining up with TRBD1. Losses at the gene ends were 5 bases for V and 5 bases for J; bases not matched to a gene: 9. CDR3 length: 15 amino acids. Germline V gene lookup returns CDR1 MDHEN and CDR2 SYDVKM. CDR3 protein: CASSRADRVQNIQYF. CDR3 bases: TGTGCCAGCAGTCGAGCCGACAGGGTCCAAAACATTCAGTACTTC. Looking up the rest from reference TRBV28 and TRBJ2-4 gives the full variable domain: DVKVTQSSRYLVKRTGEKVFLECVQDMDHENMFWYRQDPGLGLRLIYFSYDVKMKEKGDIPEGYSVSREKKERFSLILESASTNQTSMYLCASSRADRVQNIQYFGAGTRLSVL.

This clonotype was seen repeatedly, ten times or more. The CDR3 DNA reads TGTGCCAGCAGCTTATGGGCGGGACTGCCGAACACTGAAGCTTTCTTT. Encoded protein: CASSLWAGLPNTEAFF. This chain connects TRBV7-2 to TRBJ1-1; a weak D match, TRBD1 (5 bases). Germline V lookup: CDR1 SGHTA, CDR2 FQGNSA. The CDR3 has 16 residues. V lost 2 bases and J lost 1, with 14 bases in between.

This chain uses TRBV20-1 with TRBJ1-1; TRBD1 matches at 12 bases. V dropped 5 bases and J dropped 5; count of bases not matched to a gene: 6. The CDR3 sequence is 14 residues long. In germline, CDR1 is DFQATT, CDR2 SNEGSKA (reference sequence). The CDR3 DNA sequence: TGCAGTGCTCGGGACAGGGGGCGCAAAACTGAAGCTTTCTTT. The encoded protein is CSARDRGRKTEAFF.

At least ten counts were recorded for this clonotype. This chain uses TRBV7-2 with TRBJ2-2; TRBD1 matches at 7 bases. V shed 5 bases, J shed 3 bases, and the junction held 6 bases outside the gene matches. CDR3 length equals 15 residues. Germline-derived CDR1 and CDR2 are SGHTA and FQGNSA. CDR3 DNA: TGTGCCAGCAGCACCCTACAGGGGTACACCGGGGAGCTGTTTTTT. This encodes CASSTLQGYTGELFF.

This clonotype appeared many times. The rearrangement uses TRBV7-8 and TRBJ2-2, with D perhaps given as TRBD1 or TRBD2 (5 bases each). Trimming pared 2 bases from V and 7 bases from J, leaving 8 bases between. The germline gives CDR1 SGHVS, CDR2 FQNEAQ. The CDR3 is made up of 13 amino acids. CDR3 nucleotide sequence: TGTGCCAGCAGCTTATGGGGGAACGGGGAGCTGTTTTTT. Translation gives CASSLWGNGELFF.